Following are 3 T cell receptor beta chains from one sample sequenced in a study of T cell repertoires in cytomegalovirus infection. A single record per CDR3 protein comes from TCRdb applying MiXCR to the reads. The data show under 850,000 distinct CDR3 sequences, around a third seen once. These receptors are not linked to any known antigen. Specimen: cultured PBMCs, collected from culture after CMV antigen stimulation. The receptors were gathered from a human donor in good health (CMV status not recorded). Some clones in this sample may be carry-over from other donors' samples.

This clonotype has more than one count but fewer than ten. The rearrangement joins TRBV7-6 to TRBJ2-2; TRBD1 matches at 8 bases. There are 13 residues in the CDR3. With 10 bases clipped from V and 2 bases from J, the junction kept 3 bases outside the gene matches. Germline V gives CDR1 SGHVS, CDR2 FNYEAQ. The CDR3 is CAIQGDNTGELFF. In DNA form, the CDR3 reads TGTGCCATACAGGGGGATAACACCGGGGAGCTGTTTTTT.

The V and J genes are TRBV12-3 or TRBV12-4 and TRBJ1-1; the D gene is possibly TRBD1 (5 bases). The CDR3 is 18 residues long. V lost 5 bases, J lost 0 bases, and 22 bases lay in between. The CDR3 bases are TGTGCCAGCAGTCCTACTTTCGGGGCGGCCCGCCTGAACACTGAAGCTTTCTTT. Its translation is CASSPTFGAARLNTEAFF.

This clonotype turned up a few times. The CDR3 sequence is CASTGGGGYTF. CDR3 in DNA: TGTGCCAGCACCGGGGGGGGTGGCTACACCTTC. This chain connects TRBV7-8 to TRBJ1-2, with a weak D call TRBD1 (5 bases). With 7 bases removed from V and 7 bases from J, the gap between germline ends came to 10 bases. The length of the CDR3 is 11 residues. CDR1 is SGHVS and CDR2 is FQNEAQ in the germline V gene.